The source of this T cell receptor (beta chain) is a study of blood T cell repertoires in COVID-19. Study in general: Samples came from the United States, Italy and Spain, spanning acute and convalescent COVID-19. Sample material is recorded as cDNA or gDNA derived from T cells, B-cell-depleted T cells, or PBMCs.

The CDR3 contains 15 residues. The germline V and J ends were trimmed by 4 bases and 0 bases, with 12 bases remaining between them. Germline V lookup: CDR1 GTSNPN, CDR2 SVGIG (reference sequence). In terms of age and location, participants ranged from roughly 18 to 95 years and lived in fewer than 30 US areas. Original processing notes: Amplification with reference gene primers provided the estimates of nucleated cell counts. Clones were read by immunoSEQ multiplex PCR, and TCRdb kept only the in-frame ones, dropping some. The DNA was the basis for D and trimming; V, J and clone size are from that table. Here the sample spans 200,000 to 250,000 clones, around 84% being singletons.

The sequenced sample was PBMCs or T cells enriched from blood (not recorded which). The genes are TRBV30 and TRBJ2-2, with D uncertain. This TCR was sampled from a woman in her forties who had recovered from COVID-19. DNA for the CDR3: TGTGCCTGGACGCATCTATCGACGAACACCGGGGAGCTGTTTTTT. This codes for CAWTHLSTNTGELFF.